These T cell receptor beta chains were read from a single sample in a study of control samples from healthy donors and cancer patients. The method was immunoSEQ multiplex PCR; TCRdb's version includes in-frame clones alone and lacks a portion of them. Altogether about 160,000 clones are present, 90% to 95% being singletons, with the ten largest covering approximately 5.7%. Sequenced sample: blood. The receptors originated from a man aged 18 to 29 in good health. CDR3s include the opening cysteine and the closing phenylalanine or tryptophan. D genes are given only for firm matches. The listing skips clone size in some rows; elsewhere it reads once, few, many or a size class.

>NA|TRBV6-5|NA|TRBJ2-7
TGTGCCAGCAGGCGGGGCGTTTACCGGTACTACGAGCAGTACTTC
CASRRGVYRYYEQYF
>few|TRBV5-4|NA|TRBJ2-1
TGTGCCAGCAGCTCCTCCTGGCTGGCGAGCTCCTACAATGAGCAGTTCTTC
CASSSSWLASSYNEQFF
>NA|TRBV6-5|NA|TRBJ2-1
TGTGACACGAAAGGGGCGAGTTACAATGAGCAGTTCTTC
CDTKGASYNEQFF
>NA|TRBV6-5|NA|TRBJ1-1
TGTGCCAGCAGCCTTAGTGGGGGGCAAACTGAAGCTTTCTTT
CASSLSGGQTEAFF
>NA|TRBV28|NA|TRBJ1-1
TGTGCCGGGTCACAGCCGGCAGGGGAAAACACTGAAGCTTTCTTT
CAGSQPAGENTEAFF
>NA|TRBV28|NA|TRBJ2-7
TGTGCCAGCAGTAGAAACAGGGAGCAGTACTTC
CASSRNREQYF
>NA|TRBV27|TRBD1|TRBJ2-1
TGTGCCAGCAGTCTACAGGGGGGTGCGACCCCTATCTACAATGAGCAGTTCTTC
CASSLQGGATPIYNEQFF
>NA|TRBV6-1|TRBD1|TRBJ1-2
TGTGCCAGCAGTGAATGGACAGGCCCTAACTATGGCTACACCTTC
CASSEWTGPNYGYTF
>few|TRBV19|NA|TRBJ1-6
TGTGCCAGTAGTCCCCCGAGGAGGATAATATGGGCCTATAATTCACCCCTCCACTTT
CASSPPRRIIWAYNSPLHF
>once|TRBV11-2|TRBD1|TRBJ1-1
TGTGCCAGCAGCTCGAGGGGGCCAGGGGGCTTCATGAACACTGAAGCTTTCTTT
CASSSRGPGGFMNTEAFF
>NA|TRBV11-3|NA|TRBJ2-7
TGTGCCAGCAGCCGTGACAGTACCTACGAGCAGTACTTC
CASSRDSTYEQYF
>NA|TRBV6-2/TRBV6-3|NA|TRBJ2-7
TGTGCCAGCAGCCTAACTTCCTACGAGCAGTACTTC
CASSLTSYEQYF
>NA|TRBV5-8|NA|TRBJ1-2
TGTGCCAGCAGCTTGGGGACTCAGAAAAACTATGGCTACACCTTC
CASSLGTQKNYGYTF
>NA|TRBV4-2|TRBD2|TRBJ2-5
TGTGCCAGCAGCCAAGTCGGGCGGGAGTACCAAGAGACCCAGTACTTC
CASSQVGREYQETQYF
>NA|TRBV7-9|NA|TRBJ2-7
TGTGCCAGCAGCTTAGGGGGTGGGGAGCAGTACTTC
CASSLGGGEQYF
>NA|TRBV30|NA|TRBJ1-2
TGTGCCTGGCGAGGTTTGAACTATGGCTACACCTTC
CAWRGLNYGYTF
>NA|TRBV7-9|TRBD1|TRBJ2-2
TGTGCCAGCAGATCACAGGGGGAGTACACCGGGGAGCTGTTTTTT
CASRSQGEYTGELFF
>NA|TRBV7-3|NA|TRBJ2-1
TGTGCCAGCAGCTTTAGGCCGGGGGAACAAAGTAATGAGCAGTTCTTC
CASSFRPGEQSNEQFF
>NA|TRBV3-1/TRBV3-2|NA|TRBJ1-2
TGTGCCAGCAGCCAACTGATTAACTATGGCTACACCTTC
CASSQLINYGYTF
>NA|TRBV6-1|NA|TRBJ2-7
TGTGCCAGCAGTGAACTCTGGGGACACTACGAGCAGTACTTC
CASSELWGHYEQYF
>NA|TRBV7-3|NA|TRBJ2-3
TGTGCCAGCAGCCCAGTAGTGGGCACAGATACGCAGTATTTT
CASSPVVGTDTQYF
>NA|TRBV4-3|TRBD2|TRBJ2-1
TGCGCCAGCAGCCAGGTGCGGGAGGGCCCCAATGAGCAGTTCTTC
CASSQVREGPNEQFF
>NA|TRBV5-6|NA|TRBJ1-2
TGTGCCAGCAGCTTGTCCCCACCGGGACCATCGTTGTATGGCTACACCTTC
CASSLSPPGPSLYGYTF
>NA|TRBV6-2/TRBV6-3|NA|TRBJ2-1
TGTGCCAGCAGTTATCCCGGCTTCCCCGTACAGGGAGTAACGTACAATGAGCAGTTCTTC
CASSYPGFPVQGVTYNEQFF
>NA|TRBV7-9|TRBD2|TRBJ2-5
TGTGCCAGCAGCTTAGTGACTAGCGGGAACCTGGGGGAGACCCAGTACTTC
CASSLVTSGNLGETQYF
>NA|TRBV2|NA|TRBJ1-2
TGTGCCAGCAGTGAAGACCACGGCCCCCTATATGGCTACACCTTC
CASSEDHGPLYGYTF
>NA|TRBV9|NA|TRBJ2-7
TGTGCCAGCAATCCGCTAGGCGTTGGTGACGAGCAGTACTTC
CASNPLGVGDEQYF
>NA|TRBV6-5|NA|TRBJ1-4
TGTGCCAGCAGTTACGACAGTATTAATGAAAAACTGTTTTTT
CASSYDSINEKLFF
>NA|TRBV7-8|TRBD1|TRBJ1-1
TGTGCCAGCAACAAACGGGACAGGGGTTACGTTAACACTGAAGCTTTCTTT
CASNKRDRGYVNTEAFF
>once|TRBV28|NA|TRBJ1-1
TGTGCCAGCAGACACGAAACAGGGTTAGGGACTGAAGCTTTCTTT
CASRHETGLGTEAFF
>NA|TRBV5-1|TRBD1|TRBJ2-3
TGCGCCAGCAGCCTAACAGGGGGCGCGACAGATACGCAGTATTTT
CASSLTGGATDTQYF
>NA|TRBV7-2|TRBD1|TRBJ1-2
TGTGCCAGCAGCCACTCCGGGACAGGGGGCGTTTGGGCCTATGGCTACACCTTC
CASSHSGTGGVWAYGYTF
>NA|TRBV4-2|TRBD1|TRBJ1-5
TGTGCCAGCAGCCAAGATCAGGGACAGAATCAGCCCCAGCATTTT
CASSQDQGQNQPQHF
>NA|TRBV11-2|TRBD1|TRBJ2-1
TGTGCCAGCAGCTTAGAGAGGGGGCCCTACAATGAGCAGTTCTTC
CASSLERGPYNEQFF
>NA|TRBV6-6|TRBD2|TRBJ2-3
TGTGCCAGCAGTTACGGACTAGCGGTCACAGATACGCAGTATTTT
CASSYGLAVTDTQYF
>NA|TRBV6-5|NA|TRBJ1-1
TGTGCCAGCAGTTACGTAGGGGAAGGGACTGAAGCTTTCTTT
CASSYVGEGTEAFF
>NA|TRBV30|NA|TRBJ1-4
TGTGCCTGGAGTTTCGTATCGGGCCATGAGCTGTTTTTT
CAWSFVSGHELFF
>NA|TRBV7-9|NA|TRBJ1-5
TGTGCCAGCAGCCAGAGTCCCAATCAGCCCCAGCATTTT
CASSQSPNQPQHF
>NA|TRBV18|NA|TRBJ1-2
TGTGCCAGCTCACCGATGGACAGACGTGGGGACTATGGCTACACCTTC
CASSPMDRRGDYGYTF
>NA|TRBV5-1|NA|TRBJ1-1
TGCGCCAGCAGCTTGGACAGATTGAACACTGAAGCTTTCTTT
CASSLDRLNTEAFF
>NA|TRBV20-1|TRBD1|TRBJ2-1
TGCAGTGCTAGTCTAGGGACAGGCCCATACAATGAGCAGTTCTTC
CSASLGTGPYNEQFF
>NA|TRBV2|NA|TRBJ1-5
TGTGCCAGCAGTTATCAAGGGGCCAATCAGCCCCAGCATTTT
CASSYQGANQPQHF
>NA|TRBV5-1|TRBD2|TRBJ2-5
TGCGCCAGCAGCGCCGGACTAGCGGCCCGGCGGGCAGAGACCCAGTACTTC
CASSAGLAARRAETQYF
>NA|TRBV21-1|NA|TRBJ1-2
TGTGCCAGCAGCAAAGTTCGGGATTCAGGAAAAGTTGGCTACACCTTC
CASSKVRDSGKVGYTF
>NA|TRBV4-2|NA|TRBJ2-7
TGTGCCAGCAGCCAAGATGCGGGCACCCCAGCAGGCGAGCAGTACTTC
CASSQDAGTPAGEQYF
>few|TRBV19|NA|TRBJ1-5
TGTGCCAGTAGTATGGGTGGGGGTAGCAATCAGCCCCAGCATTTT
CASSMGGGSNQPQHF
>NA|TRBV5-1|NA|TRBJ1-2
TGCGCCAGCAGCGCCGACAGGACCAACTATGGCTACACCTTC
CASSADRTNYGYTF
>once|TRBV19|TRBD1|TRBJ1-2
TGTGCCAGTAGCCGGGACAGGGACTATGGCTACACCTTC
CASSRDRDYGYTF
>NA|TRBV5-1|TRBD1|TRBJ1-3
TGCGCCAGCAGCTCCCGGACAGGGGGGACCATCTCTGGAAACACCATATATTTT
CASSSRTGGTISGNTIYF
>NA|TRBV5-1|NA|TRBJ2-3
TGCGCCAGCAGCTTACAGGGATCCCCCTCAGATACGCAGTATTTT
CASSLQGSPSDTQYF
>NA|TRBV2|TRBD1|TRBJ1-1
TGTGCCAGCAGTGAAGCCACGACAGGGGTTATGGCTGAAGCTTTCTTT
CASSEATTGVMAEAFF
>NA|TRBV19|NA|TRBJ1-1
TGTGCCAGTAGTATTTTCGGGACCACTGAAGCTTTCTTT
CASSIFGTTEAFF
>NA|TRBV30|TRBD1|TRBJ1-1
TGTGCCTGGGATGCCGGGAACAGGGGACGGGGGCCTGAAGCTTTCTTT
CAWDAGNRGRGPEAFF
>NA|TRBV7-2|TRBD1|TRBJ2-7
TGTGCCAGCAGCCTAAGGGGGCCGGGGAAGCAGTACTTC
CASSLRGPGKQYF
>NA|TRBV30|NA|TRBJ2-1
TGTGCCTGGAGTGAATTATACGAGCAGTTCTTC
CAWSELYEQFF